This T cell receptor (beta chain) was documented in a study of T cell responses to AZD1222 COVID-19 vaccine. Study outcomes and limitations: White British people made up most donors, females outnumbered males, and clonal diversity was possibly underestimated. Repertoire samples came only from after the peak T cell response. Spike-specific TCR breadth and depth went up after people got two AZD1222 doses. Seropositive status at baseline applied to only 6 or 7 AZD1222 recipients.

Germline lookup yields CDR1 SGHRS and CDR2 YFSETQ. The CDR3 spans 16 residues. The V gene end was trimmed by 4 bases and the J gene end by 2 bases; junction bases not matched to a gene: 6. The repertoire was sequenced with immunoSEQ multiplex PCR; TCRdb's copy has only in-frame clones and lacks some. The repertoire holds roughly 200,000 clones, about 93% seen once, with 1% in the top ten. The sample holds a few counts of this clone. Its antigen is as yet unknown. The sequences come from peripheral blood, collected on day 0 of MenACWY control vaccination. J is TRBJ2-3 and V is TRBV5-1; TRBD2 aligns across 11 bases. This receptor was obtained from an adult in good health. CDR3 in amino acids: CASSQVSGGATDTQYF. CDR3 coding DNA: TGCGCCAGCAGCCAAGTTAGCGGGGGGGCCACAGATACGCAGTATTTT.